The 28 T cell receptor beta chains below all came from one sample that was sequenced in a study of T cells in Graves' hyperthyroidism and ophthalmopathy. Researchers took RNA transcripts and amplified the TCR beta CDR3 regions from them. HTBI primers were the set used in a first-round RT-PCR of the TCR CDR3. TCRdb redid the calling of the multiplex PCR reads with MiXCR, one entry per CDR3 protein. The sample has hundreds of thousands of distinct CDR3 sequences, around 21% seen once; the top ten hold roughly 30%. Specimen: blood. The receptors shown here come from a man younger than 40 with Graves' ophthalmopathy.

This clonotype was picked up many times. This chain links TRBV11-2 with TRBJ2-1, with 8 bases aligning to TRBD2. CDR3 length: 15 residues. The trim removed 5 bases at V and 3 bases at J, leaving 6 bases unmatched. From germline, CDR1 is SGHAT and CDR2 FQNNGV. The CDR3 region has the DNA TGTGCCAGCAGCCCACGGGAGGGGAACTACAATGAGCAGTTCTTC. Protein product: CASSPREGNYNEQFF.

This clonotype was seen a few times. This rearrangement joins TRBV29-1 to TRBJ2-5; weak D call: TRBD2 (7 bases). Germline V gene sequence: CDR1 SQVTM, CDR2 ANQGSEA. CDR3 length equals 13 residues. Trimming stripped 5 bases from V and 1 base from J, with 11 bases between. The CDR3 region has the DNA TGCAGCGTTAGGGGGAGGGTCCAAGAGACCCAGTACTTC. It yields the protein CSVRGRVQETQYF. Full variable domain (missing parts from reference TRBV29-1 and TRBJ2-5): SAVISQKPSRDICQRGTSLTIQCQVDSQVTMMFWYRQQPGQSLTLIATANQGSEATYESGFVIDKFPISRPNLTFSTLTVSNMSPEDSSIYLCSVRGRVQETQYFGPGTRLLVL.

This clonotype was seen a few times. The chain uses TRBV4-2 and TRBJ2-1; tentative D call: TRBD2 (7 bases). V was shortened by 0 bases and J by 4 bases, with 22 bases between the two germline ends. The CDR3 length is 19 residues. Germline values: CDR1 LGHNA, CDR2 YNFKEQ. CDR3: CASSQERGWGTTLYNEQFF. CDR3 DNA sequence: TGTGCCAGCAGCCAAGAGAGGGGGTGGGGGACTACCCTATACAATGAGCAGTTCTTC.

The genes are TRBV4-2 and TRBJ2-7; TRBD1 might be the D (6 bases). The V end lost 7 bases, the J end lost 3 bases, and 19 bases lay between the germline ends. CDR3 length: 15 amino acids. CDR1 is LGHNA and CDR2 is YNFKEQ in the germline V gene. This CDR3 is CASILRFKQGYEQYF. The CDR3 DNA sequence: TGTGCCAGCATCCTAAGATTTAAACAGGGCTACGAGCAGTACTTC.

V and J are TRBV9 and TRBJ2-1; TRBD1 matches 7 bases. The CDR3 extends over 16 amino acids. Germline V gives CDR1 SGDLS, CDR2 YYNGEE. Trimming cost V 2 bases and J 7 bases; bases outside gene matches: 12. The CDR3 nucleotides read TGTGCCAGCAGCGTCCCCCAGGGGGAGCTTCGGAATGAGCAGTTCTTC. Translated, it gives CASSVPQGELRNEQFF.

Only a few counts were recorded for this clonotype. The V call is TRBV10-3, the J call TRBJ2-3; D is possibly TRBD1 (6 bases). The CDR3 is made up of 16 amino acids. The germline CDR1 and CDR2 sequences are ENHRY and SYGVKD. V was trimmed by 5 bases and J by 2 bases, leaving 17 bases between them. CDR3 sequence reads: CAISRQAVGLTDTQYF. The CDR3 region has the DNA TGTGCCATCAGTCGACAGGCTGTGGGGCTCACAGATACGCAGTATTTT.

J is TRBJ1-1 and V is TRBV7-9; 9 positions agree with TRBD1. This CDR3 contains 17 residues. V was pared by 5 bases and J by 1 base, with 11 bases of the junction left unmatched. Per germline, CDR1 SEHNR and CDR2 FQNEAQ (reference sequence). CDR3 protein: CASSGTGIEVPNTEAFF. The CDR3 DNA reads TGTGCCAGCAGCGGGACAGGGATCGAGGTCCCGAACACTGAAGCTTTCTTT.

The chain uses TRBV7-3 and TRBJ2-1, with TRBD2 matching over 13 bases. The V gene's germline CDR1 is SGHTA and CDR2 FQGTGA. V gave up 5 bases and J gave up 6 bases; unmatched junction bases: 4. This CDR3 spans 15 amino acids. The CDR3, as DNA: TGTGCCAGCAGCGTCGGACTAGCGGGAGTCAATGAGCAGTTCTTC. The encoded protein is CASSVGLAGVNEQFF.

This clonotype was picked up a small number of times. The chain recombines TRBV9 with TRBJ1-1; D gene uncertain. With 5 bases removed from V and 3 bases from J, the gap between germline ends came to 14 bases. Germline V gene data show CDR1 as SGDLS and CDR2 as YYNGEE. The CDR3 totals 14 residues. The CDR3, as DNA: TGTGCCAGCAGTCCTCACTCGAGGGACACTGAAGCTTTCTTT. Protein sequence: CASSPHSRDTEAFF.

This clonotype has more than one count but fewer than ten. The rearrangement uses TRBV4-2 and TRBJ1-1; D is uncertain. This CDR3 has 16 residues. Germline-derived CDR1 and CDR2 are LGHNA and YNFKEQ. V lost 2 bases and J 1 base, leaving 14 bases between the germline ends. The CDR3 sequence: CASSQKRNLQNTEAFF. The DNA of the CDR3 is TGTGCCAGCAGCCAAAAGCGGAACCTTCAGAACACTGAAGCTTTCTTT.

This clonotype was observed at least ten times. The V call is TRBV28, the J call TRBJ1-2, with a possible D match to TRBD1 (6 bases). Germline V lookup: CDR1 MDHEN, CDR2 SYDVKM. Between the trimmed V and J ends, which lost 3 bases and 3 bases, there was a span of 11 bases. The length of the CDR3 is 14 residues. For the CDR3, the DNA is TGTGCCAGCAGTTTGCGGGGGCAGGACTATGGCTACACCTTC. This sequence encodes CASSLRGQDYGYTF.

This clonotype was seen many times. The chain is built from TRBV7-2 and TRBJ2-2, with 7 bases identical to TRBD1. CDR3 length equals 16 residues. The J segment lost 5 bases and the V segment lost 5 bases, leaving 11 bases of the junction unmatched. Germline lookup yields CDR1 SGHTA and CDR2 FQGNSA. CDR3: CASSPPSGGRTGELFF. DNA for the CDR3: TGTGCCAGCAGCCCCCCATCAGGGGGACGAACCGGGGAGCTGTTTTTT.

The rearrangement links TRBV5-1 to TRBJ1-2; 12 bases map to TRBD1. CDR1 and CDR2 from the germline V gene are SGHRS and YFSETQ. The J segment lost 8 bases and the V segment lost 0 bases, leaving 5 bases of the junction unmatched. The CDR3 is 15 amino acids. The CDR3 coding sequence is TGCGCCAGCAGCTTGGAGGGACAGGGGGCGATCGGCTACACCTTC. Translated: CASSLEGQGAIGYTF.

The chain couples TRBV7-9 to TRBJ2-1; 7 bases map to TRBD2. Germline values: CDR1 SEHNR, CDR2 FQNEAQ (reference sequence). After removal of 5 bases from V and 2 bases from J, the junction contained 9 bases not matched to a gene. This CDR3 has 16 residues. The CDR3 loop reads CASSPRVGGTYNEQFF. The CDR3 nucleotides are TGTGCCAGCAGCCCAAGGGTGGGAGGGACCTACAATGAGCAGTTCTTC. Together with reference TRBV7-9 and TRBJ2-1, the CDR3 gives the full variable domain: DTGVSQNPRHKITKRGQNVTFRCDPISEHNRLYWYRQTLGQGPEFLTYFQNEAQLEKSRLLSDRFSAERPKGSFSTLEIQRTEQGDSAMYLCASSPRVGGTYNEQFFGPGTRLTVL.

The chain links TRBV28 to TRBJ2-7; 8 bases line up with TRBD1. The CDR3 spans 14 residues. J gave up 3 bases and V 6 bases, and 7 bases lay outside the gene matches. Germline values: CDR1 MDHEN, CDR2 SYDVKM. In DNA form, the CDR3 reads TGTGCCAGCAGGCGGACAGGGCGCCGCTACGAGCAGTACTTC. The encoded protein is CASRRTGRRYEQYF.

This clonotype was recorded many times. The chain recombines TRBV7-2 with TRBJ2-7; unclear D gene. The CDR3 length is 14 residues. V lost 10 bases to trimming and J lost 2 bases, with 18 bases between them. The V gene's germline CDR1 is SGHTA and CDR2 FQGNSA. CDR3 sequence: CATTEVSGAYEQYF. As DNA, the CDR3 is TGTGCCACTACAGAGGTGTCGGGCGCCTACGAGCAGTACTTC.

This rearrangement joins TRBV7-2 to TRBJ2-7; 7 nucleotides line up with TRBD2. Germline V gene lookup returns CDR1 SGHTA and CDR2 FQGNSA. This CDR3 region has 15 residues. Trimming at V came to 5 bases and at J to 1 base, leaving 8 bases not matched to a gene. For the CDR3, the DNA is TGTGCCAGCAGCCAAGGGACTATCTTTTCCTACGAGCAGTACTTC. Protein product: CASSQGTIFSYEQYF. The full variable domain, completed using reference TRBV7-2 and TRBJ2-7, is GAGVSQSPSNKVTEKGKDVELRCDPISGHTALYWYRQSLGQGLEFLIYFQGNSAPDKSGLPSDRFSAERTGGSVSTLTIQRTQQEDSAVYLCASSQGTIFSYEQYFGPGTRLTVT.

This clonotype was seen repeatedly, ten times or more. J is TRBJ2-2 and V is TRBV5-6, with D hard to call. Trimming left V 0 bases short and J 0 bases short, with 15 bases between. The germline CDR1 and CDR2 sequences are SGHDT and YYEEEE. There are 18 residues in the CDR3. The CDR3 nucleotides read TGTGCCAGCAGCTTGGCTAAAGAGGTCTACCCGAACACCGGGGAGCTGTTTTTT. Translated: CASSLAKEVYPNTGELFF. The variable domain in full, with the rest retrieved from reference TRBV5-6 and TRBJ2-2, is DAGVTQSPTHLIKTRGQQVTLRCSPKSGHDTVSWYQQALGQGPQFIFQYYEEEERQRGNFPDRFSGHQFPNYSSELNVNALLLGDSALYLCASSLAKEVYPNTGELFFGEGSRLTVL.

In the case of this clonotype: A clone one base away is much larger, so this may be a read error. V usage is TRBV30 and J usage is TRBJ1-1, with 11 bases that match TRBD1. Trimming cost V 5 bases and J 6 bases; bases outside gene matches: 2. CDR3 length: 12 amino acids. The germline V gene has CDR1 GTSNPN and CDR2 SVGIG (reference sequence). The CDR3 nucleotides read TGTGCCTGGGGACAGGGGGCCGCTGAAGCTTTCTTT. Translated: CAWGQGAAEAFF. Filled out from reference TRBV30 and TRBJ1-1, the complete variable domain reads SQTIHQWPATLVQPVGSPLSLECTVEGTSNPNLYWYRQAAGRGLQLLFYSVGIGQISSEVPQNLSASRPQDRQFILSSKKLLLSDSGFYLCAWGQGAAEAFFGQGTRLTVV.

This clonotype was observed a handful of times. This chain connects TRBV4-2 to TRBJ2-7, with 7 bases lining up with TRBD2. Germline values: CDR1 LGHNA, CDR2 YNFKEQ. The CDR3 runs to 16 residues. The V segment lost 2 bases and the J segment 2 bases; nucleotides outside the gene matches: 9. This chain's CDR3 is CASSQLGGTPTYEQYF. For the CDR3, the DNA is TGTGCCAGCAGCCAACTGGGAGGGACTCCCACCTACGAGCAGTACTTC.

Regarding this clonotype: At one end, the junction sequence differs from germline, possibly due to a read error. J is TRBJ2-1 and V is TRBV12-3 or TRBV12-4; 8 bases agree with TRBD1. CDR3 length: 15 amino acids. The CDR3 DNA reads TGTGCCAGCAGACCTGACAGGGGTTCCTACGATGAGCAGTTCTTC. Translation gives CASRPDRGSYDEQFF.

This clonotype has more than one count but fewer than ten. CDR3 residues: CATAGGNSPYEQYF. The CDR3 DNA follows: TGTGCCACCGCCGGGGGAAACTCCCCCTACGAGCAGTACTTC. The J gene is TRBJ2-7, the V gene TRBV24-1; weak D call: TRBD2 (6 bases). With 9 bases removed from V and 2 bases from J, the gap between germline ends came to 16 bases. Germline loops: CDR1 KGHDR, CDR2 SFDVKD. This CDR3 comprises 14 residues.

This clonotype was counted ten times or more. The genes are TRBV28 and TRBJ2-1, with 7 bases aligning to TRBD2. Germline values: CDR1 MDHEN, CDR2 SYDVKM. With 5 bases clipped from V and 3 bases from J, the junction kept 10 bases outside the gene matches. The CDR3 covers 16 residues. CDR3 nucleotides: TGTGCCAGCAGTCCGCTACTAGCGACAATCTACAATGAGCAGTTCTTC. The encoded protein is CASSPLLATIYNEQFF.

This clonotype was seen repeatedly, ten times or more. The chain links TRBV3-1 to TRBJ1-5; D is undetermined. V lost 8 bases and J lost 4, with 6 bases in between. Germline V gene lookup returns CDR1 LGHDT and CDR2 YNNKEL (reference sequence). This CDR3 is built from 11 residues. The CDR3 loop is CASGENQPQHF. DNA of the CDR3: TGTGCCAGCGGAGAGAATCAGCCCCAGCATTTT. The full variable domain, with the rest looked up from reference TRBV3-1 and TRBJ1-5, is DTAVSQTPKYLVTQMGNDKSIKCEQNLGHDTMYWYKQDSKKFLKIMFSYNNKELIINETVPNRFSPKSPDKAHLNLHINSLELGDSAVYFCASGENQPQHFGDGTRLSIL.

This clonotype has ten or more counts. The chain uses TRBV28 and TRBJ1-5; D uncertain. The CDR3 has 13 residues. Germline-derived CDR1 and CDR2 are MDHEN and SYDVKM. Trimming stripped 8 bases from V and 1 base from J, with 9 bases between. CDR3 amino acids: CASGRTSNQPQHF. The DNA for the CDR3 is TGTGCCAGCGGACGGACCAGCAATCAGCCCCAGCATTTT.

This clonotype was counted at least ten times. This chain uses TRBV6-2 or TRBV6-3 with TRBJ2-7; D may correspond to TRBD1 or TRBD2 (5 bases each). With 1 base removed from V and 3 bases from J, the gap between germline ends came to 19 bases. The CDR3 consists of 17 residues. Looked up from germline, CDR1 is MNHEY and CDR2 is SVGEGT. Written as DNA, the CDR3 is TGTGCCAGCAGTTACTGGCTAACCGGGACGGTATACTACGAGCAGTACTTC. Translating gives CASSYWLTGTVYYEQYF.

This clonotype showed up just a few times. CDR3 sequence (DNA): TGCAGTGCACCGGGACAGGGGAATTCACCCCTCCACTTT. Translated: CSAPGQGNSPLHF. The chain is built from TRBV20-1 and TRBJ1-6; 10 nucleotides agree with TRBD1. Germline CDR1 reads DFQATT; CDR2 reads SNEGSKA (reference sequence). The CDR3 spans 13 residues. V trimming: 6 bases; J trimming: 7 bases; junction bases outside the gene matches: 3.

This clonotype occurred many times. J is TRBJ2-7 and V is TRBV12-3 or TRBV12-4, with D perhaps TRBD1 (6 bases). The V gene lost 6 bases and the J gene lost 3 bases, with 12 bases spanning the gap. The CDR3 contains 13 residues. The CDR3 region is CASRVTGNYEQYF. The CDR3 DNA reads TGTGCCAGCAGGGTGACAGGAAACTACGAGCAGTACTTC.